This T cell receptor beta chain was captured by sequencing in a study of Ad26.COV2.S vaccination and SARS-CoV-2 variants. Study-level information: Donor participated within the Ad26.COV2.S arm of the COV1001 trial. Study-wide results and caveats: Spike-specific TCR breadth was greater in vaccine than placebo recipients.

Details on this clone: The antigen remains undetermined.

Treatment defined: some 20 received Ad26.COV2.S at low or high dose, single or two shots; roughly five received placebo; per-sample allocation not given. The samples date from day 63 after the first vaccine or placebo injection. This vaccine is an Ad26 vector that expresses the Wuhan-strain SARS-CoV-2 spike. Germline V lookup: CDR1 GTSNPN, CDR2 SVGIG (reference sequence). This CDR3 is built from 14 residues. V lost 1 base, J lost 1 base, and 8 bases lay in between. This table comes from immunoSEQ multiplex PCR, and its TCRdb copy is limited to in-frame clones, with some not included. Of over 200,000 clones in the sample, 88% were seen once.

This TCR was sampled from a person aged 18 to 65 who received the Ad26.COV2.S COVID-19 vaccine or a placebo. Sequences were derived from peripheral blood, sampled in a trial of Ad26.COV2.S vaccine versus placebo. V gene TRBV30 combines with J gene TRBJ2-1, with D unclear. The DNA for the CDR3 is TGTGCCTGGAGTGCCAGAGAATCCTACAATGAGCAGTTCTTC. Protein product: CAWSARESYNEQFF.